This T cell receptor beta chain was captured by sequencing in a study of shared clonotypes between healthy human individuals. Background on the study: CD8 memory received one plate per donor, CD8 naive two, CD4 memory three and CD4 naive three.

Assay used: immunoSEQ multiplex PCR; TCRdb lists only in-frame clones, some missing. The data hold roughly 2,000,000 clones, with about 95% observed a single time. Deletions cut 3 bases from V and 0 bases from J, with 8 bases between. The CDR3 is made up of 15 amino acids. Germline lookup yields CDR1 SGHVS and CDR2 FNYEAQ. CD8 cells classed as naive were CD45RO-negative and positively selected for CCR7, excluding terminally differentiated effector memory CD45RA+ cells. The chain combines TRBV7-6 with TRBJ2-2; weak D call: TRBD2 (7 bases). Sequences were obtained from naive CD8+ T cells sorted from blood. The source is a man between 18 and 29 years old in good health. Here the CDR3 reads CASSFGGPNTGELFF. CDR3 bases: TGTGCCAGCAGCTTCGGGGGGCCGAACACCGGGGAGCTGTTTTTT. Supplemented by reference TRBV7-6 and TRBJ2-2, the full variable domain reads GAGVSQSPRYKVTKRGQDVALRCDPISGHVSLYWYRQALGQGPEFLTYFNYEAQQDKSGLPNDRFSAERPEGSISTLTIQRTEQRDSAMYRCASSFGGPNTGELFFGEGSRLTVL.